This note documents a single TCR beta chain sequence. Per the germline V gene, CDR1 is SGHDN and CDR2 is FVKESK. V was shortened by 1 base and J by 3 bases, with 6 bases between the two germline ends. There are 13 residues in the CDR3. These data come from a study of blood T cell repertoires in COVID-19. Whole-study context: The analysed material was cDNA or gDNA that came from T cells, B-cell-depleted T cells, or PBMCs.

In the original analysis: Amplification from reference gene primers served as the basis for estimated nucleated cell counts. Here immunoSEQ multiplex PCR was the method, and the copy in TCRdb shows in-frame clones only, minus some. Clone size and V and J calls were adopted from that table, with D and trimming inferred from the DNA. The table lists about 220,000 clones, 88% of them singletons. Symptom resolution, clearance, or two negative PCRs marked donors in Cohort 3 as recovered. The chain uses TRBV14 and TRBJ1-1, with D hard to call. Material: PBMCs or T cells enriched from blood (not recorded which). This sequence originates from a woman aged 25 to 39 who had recovered from COVID-19. The CDR3 reads CASSQVGDTEAFF. The CDR3 region has the DNA TGTGCCAGCAGCCAAGTCGGGGACACTGAAGCTTTCTTT.